These 26 T cell receptor beta chains came from one sample sequenced in a study of cytomegalovirus exposure and HLA in healthy donors. PCR was performed using 60 Vbeta and 13 Jbeta primers. Sequenced by immunoSEQ multiplex PCR; TCRdb stores in-frame clones only, minus some. The table includes tens of thousands of clones, around four fifths detected once. Sequenced sample: PBMCs. The origin of the receptors is a woman aged 40 to 50 in good health and CMV-seropositive.

The CDR3 bases are TGTGCCAGCAGCCAAGAGTCCGACTACCCCGCGGGAGATACGCAGTATTTT. Translated: CASSQESDYPAGDTQYF. This chain uses TRBV4-2 with TRBJ2-3; weak D call: TRBD2 (5 bases). CDR1 is LGHNA, CDR2 YNFKEQ, per germline. The V gene lost 0 bases and the J gene lost 5 bases, with 18 bases spanning the gap. The CDR3 is made up of 17 amino acids.

The chain uses TRBV30 and TRBJ1-5; TRBD1 agrees at 8 bases. V lost 2 bases to trimming and J lost 5 bases; unmatched junction nucleotides: 5. Germline CDR1 and CDR2: GTSNPN and SVGIG (reference sequence). This CDR3 region has 14 residues. CDR3 sequence reads: CAWSPGTGYQPQHF. CDR3 nucleotide sequence: TGTGCCTGGAGTCCCGGGACAGGCTATCAGCCCCAGCATTTT.

This sequence joins TRBV30 and TRBJ1-3; D gene unclear. CDR1 is GTSNPN, CDR2 SVGIG, per germline (reference sequence). CDR3 size: 11 residues. Trimming took 8 bases from V and 4 from J, leaving 9 bases between them. CDR3 sequence reads: CAVKQGNTIYF. In DNA, the CDR3 is TGTGCCGTAAAACAGGGAAACACCATATATTTT.

The CDR3: CASSLRTGAEAFF. The CDR3 coding sequence is TGTGCCAGCAGTTTGAGGACAGGGGCTGAAGCTTTCTTT. This chain uses TRBV28 with TRBJ1-1, with TRBD1 identical over 9 bases. Trimming at V came to 3 bases and at J to 6 bases, leaving 2 bases not matched to a gene. CDR1 and CDR2 from the germline V gene are MDHEN and SYDVKM. This CDR3 region has 13 residues.

J is TRBJ1-2 and V is TRBV5-6; TRBD1 matches 8 bases. There are 14 residues in the CDR3. Trimming removed 4 bases from V and 8 bases from J; junction bases left unmatched: 10. Germline lookup yields CDR1 SGHDT and CDR2 YYEEEE. CDR3 in DNA: TGTGCCAGCAGCCCGGTCGGACAGGGACGGGGCTACACCTTC. Its translation: CASSPVGQGRGYTF.

This chain connects TRBV7-9 to TRBJ1-4; D is unclear. The length of the CDR3 is 16 residues. CDR1 and CDR2 (germline): SEHNR, FQNEAQ (reference sequence). The V end lost 3 bases, the J end lost 5 bases, and 16 bases lay between the germline ends. CDR3 in amino acids: CASSLERGFGNEKLFF. DNA of the CDR3: TGTGCCAGCAGCTTGGAAAGAGGATTCGGGAATGAAAAACTGTTTTTT.

This rearrangement joins TRBV6-1 to TRBJ2-3; a possible D gene is TRBD1 (5 bases). Germline CDR1 MNHNS, CDR2 SASEGT. The CDR3 consists of 13 residues. The germline V and J ends were trimmed by 11 bases and 6 bases, with 18 bases remaining between them. The CDR3 reads CAGHEPGWDTQYF. The CDR3 nucleotides are TGTGCCGGACACGAGCCCGGATGGGATACGCAGTATTTT.

This chain uses TRBV19 with TRBJ1-5, with D perhaps TRBD1 (6 bases). This CDR3 contains 13 residues. Germline V gene data show CDR1 as LNHDA and CDR2 as SQIVND (reference sequence). Trimming pared 6 bases from V and 7 bases from J, leaving 13 bases between. The CDR3 protein is CASSPRGQQPQHF. CDR3 nucleotide sequence: TGTGCCAGTAGCCCCAGGGGTCAGCAGCCCCAGCATTTT.

The V call is TRBV6-1, the J call TRBJ2-7, with 9 bases lining up with TRBD2. The CDR3 is 16 amino acids. V lost 0 bases and J lost 4; bases outside the gene matches: 7. Germline CDR1 reads MNHNS; CDR2 reads SASEGT. The CDR3 nucleotides read TGTGCCAGCAGTGAAGCAGCGATAGCGGGGGAATACGAGCAGTACTTC. This encodes CASSEAAIAGEYEQYF.

This chain uses TRBV6-6 with TRBJ1-5; no definite D call. The V end was cut by 8 bases, the J end by 0 bases, with 5 bases between. The CDR3 consists of 12 residues. Germline assignment: CDR1 MNHNY and CDR2 SVGAGI (reference sequence). For the CDR3, the DNA is TGTGCCAGCGCCTATAGCAATCAGCCCCAGCATTTT. The encoded protein is CASAYSNQPQHF.

This chain links TRBV15 with TRBJ1-4; maybe TRBD1 (5 bases). V lost 3 bases and J lost 4, with 6 bases in between. The CDR3 runs 13 residues. CDR1 and CDR2 from the germline V gene are LNHNV and YYDKDF (reference sequence). The CDR3 DNA reads as TGTGCCACCAGCAGGGGACTTAATGAAAAACTGTTTTTT. Its translation is CATSRGLNEKLFF.

The chain joins TRBV6-5 to TRBJ2-1; 13 bases align to TRBD2. Germline assignment: CDR1 MNHEY and CDR2 SVGAGI. The junction had 6 bases not matched to a gene; V was cut back by 5 bases and J by 8 bases. The CDR3 totals 15 residues. CDR3 amino acids: CASSQLAGGRHEQFF. CDR3 coding DNA: TGTGCCAGCAGTCAACTAGCGGGGGGGCGGCATGAGCAGTTCTTC.

The chain couples TRBV27 to TRBJ2-2, with D perhaps TRBD2 (5 bases). V was shortened by 3 bases and J by 7 bases, with 6 bases between the two germline ends. The CDR3 contains 12 residues. CDR1 is MNHEY and CDR2 is SMNVEV in the germline V gene (reference sequence). The CDR3 nucleotides read TGTGCCAGCAGTTTCGGGATCGGGGAGCTGTTTTTT. Encoded protein: CASSFGIGELFF.

A single count supports this clone. V and J are TRBV30 and TRBJ1-4; TRBD1 matches 10 bases. CDR1 and CDR2 from the germline V gene are GTSNPN and SVGIG (reference sequence). With 2 bases clipped from V and 2 bases from J, the junction kept 8 bases outside the gene matches. The CDR3 has 17 residues. The CDR3 spells CAWSSRDRGGTNEKLFF. CDR3 sequence (DNA): TGTGCCTGGAGTTCCCGGGACAGGGGCGGGACTAATGAAAAACTGTTTTTT.

The chain uses TRBV27 and TRBJ2-3; D is unresolved. V was shortened by 4 bases and J by 0 bases, with 14 bases between the two germline ends. In germline, CDR1 is MNHEY, CDR2 SMNVEV (reference sequence). The CDR3 spans 16 residues. CDR3 in amino acids: CASSSPSSRSTDTQYF. The CDR3 region has the DNA TGTGCCAGCAGTTCCCCCTCTTCCCGGAGCACAGATACGCAGTATTTT.

The chain joins TRBV7-2 to TRBJ2-3; 12 bases map to TRBD2. This CDR3 comprises 15 residues. Germline V CDR1 and CDR2: SGHTA, FQGNSA. Trimming removed 2 bases from V and 4 bases from J; junction bases left unmatched: 1. CDR3 DNA sequence: TGTGCCAGCAGCTTAACTAGCGGGGGGCCAGATACGCAGTATTTT. Its protein product is CASSLTSGGPDTQYF.

This clone was observed a single time. The CDR3 DNA reads as TGTGCCACCAATCTAGGAGGAGAGACCCAGTACTTC. Translated, it gives CATNLGGETQYF. J is TRBJ2-5 and V is TRBV15; tentative D call: TRBD2 (5 bases). The CDR3 runs 12 residues. The V gene lost 7 bases and the J gene lost 4 bases, with 10 bases spanning the gap. Germline loops: CDR1 LNHNV, CDR2 YYDKDF (reference sequence).

The chain has TRBV6-4 and TRBJ1-6; TRBD1 matches 7 bases. Germline CDR1 is MRHNA and CDR2 is SNTAGT. The V and J ends lost 5 bases and 7 bases, in that order; junction bases with no gene match: 8. This CDR3 comprises 15 residues. CDR3 sequence (DNA): TGTGCCAGCAGTATCCGCGGGACAGCCAATTCACCCCTCCACTTT. Residues: CASSIRGTANSPLHF.

Here the CDR3 reads CATLVRGSSNQPQHF. The CDR3 bases are TGTGCCACCCTTGTAAGGGGGAGTAGCAATCAGCCCCAGCATTTT. The chain employs TRBV6-8 and TRBJ1-5; a weak D match, TRBD1 (6 bases). V shed 10 bases and J shed 0 bases, with 16 bases lying between them. Germline V lookup: CDR1 MNHGY, CDR2 SAAAGT. The CDR3 extends over 15 amino acids.

This clone has only a few counts. The chain links TRBV21-1 to TRBJ2-7; no DNA check was done on the table's D call, TRBD1. TRBV21-1 is a pseudogene locus. This CDR3 is 14 amino acids long. In DNA, the CDR3 is TGTGCCAGCTGGGGCGGGACAGGGGACGGCGAGCAGTACTTC. Protein: CASWGGTGDGEQYF.

This clone turned up a few times. The J gene is TRBJ1-2, the V gene TRBV11-2; D is perhaps TRBD1 (6 bases). This CDR3 is built from 14 residues. V lost 5 bases to trimming and J lost 6 bases, with 16 bases between them. Germline assignment: CDR1 SGHAT and CDR2 FQNNGV. As DNA, the CDR3 is TGTGCCAGCAGCCAAGTACAGGGTAGCCATGGCTACACCTTC. It specifies CASSQVQGSHGYTF.

This chain joins TRBV11-2 and TRBJ2-1, with 16 positions matching TRBD2. V was clipped by 4 bases and J by 4 bases; unmatched bases: 10. There are 19 residues in the CDR3. Germline CDR1 SGHAT, CDR2 FQNNGV. CDR3 bases: TGTGCCAGCAGCTCGCAGATGGGACTAGCGGGGGGGCCGTACAATGAGCAGTTCTTC. Amino acids: CASSSQMGLAGGPYNEQFF.

The chain couples TRBV18 to TRBJ1-1, with TRBD1 as a possible D gene (5 bases). Per germline, CDR1 KGHSH and CDR2 LQKENI. This CDR3 has 15 amino acids. Trimming took off 0 bases at V and 2 bases at J, with 10 bases between the two ends. CDR3 in DNA: TGTGCCAGCTCACCACCGGGGAGGGACAACACTGAAGCTTTCTTT. Protein product: CASSPPGRDNTEAFF.

The chain employs TRBV19 and TRBJ2-3, with 9 bases fitting TRBD1. Per the germline V gene, CDR1 is LNHDA and CDR2 is SQIVND (reference sequence). The junction had 8 bases not matched to a gene; V was cut back by 2 bases and J by 5 bases. CDR3 length: 16 amino acids. DNA of the CDR3: TGTGCCAGTAGTATACCCCCGGACAGGGGTGGAGATACGCAGTATTTT. Translated, it gives CASSIPPDRGGDTQYF.

V usage is TRBV30 and J usage is TRBJ1-5; 7 nucleotides line up with TRBD1. V trimming: 3 bases; J trimming: 6 bases; junction bases outside the gene matches: 8. Germline CDR1 and CDR2: GTSNPN and SVGIG (reference sequence). This CDR3 is 14 amino acids long. CDR3: CAWSKGASFQPQHF. The CDR3 bases are TGTGCCTGGAGCAAGGGGGCGAGTTTTCAGCCCCAGCATTTT.

V and J are TRBV2 and TRBJ1-1; 11 bases align to TRBD1. The germline V gene has CDR1 SNHLY and CDR2 FYNNEI. Unmatched junction bases numbered 3, after V lost 4 bases and J lost 5 bases. CDR3 length: 14 amino acids. CDR3 protein: CASSVGTGGTEAFF. For the CDR3, the DNA is TGTGCCAGCAGTGTAGGGACAGGGGGTACTGAAGCTTTCTTT.